This T cell receptor beta chain was documented in a study of T cells after yellow fever vaccination. The germline gives CDR1 MGHRA, CDR2 YSYEKL. Deletions cut 3 bases from V and 6 bases from J, with 15 bases between. The CDR3 sequence is 14 residues long. TCRdb fed the 5' RACE reads into MiXCR, producing one record per CDR3 protein. This sample has hundreds of thousands of distinct CDR3 sequences, with 21% found just once. This TCR was recovered from a man aged 18-30 years who received the YFV17D yellow fever vaccine. V usage is TRBV4-1 and J usage is TRBJ2-7; D ambiguous. The specimen comprised PBMCs, sampled roughly 20 days after the first yellow fever vaccination. The CDR3 nucleotides read TGCGCCAGCAGCCACCCGAGTGTGGGTCGCGAGCAGTACTTC. Protein product: CASSHPSVGREQYF.